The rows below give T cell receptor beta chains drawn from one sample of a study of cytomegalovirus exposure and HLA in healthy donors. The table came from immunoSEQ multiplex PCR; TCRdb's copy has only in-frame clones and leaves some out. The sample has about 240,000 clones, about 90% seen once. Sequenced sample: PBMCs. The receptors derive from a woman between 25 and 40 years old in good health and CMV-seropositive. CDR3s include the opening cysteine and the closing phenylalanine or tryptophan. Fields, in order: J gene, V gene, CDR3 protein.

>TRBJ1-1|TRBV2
CASRVRTLNTEAFF
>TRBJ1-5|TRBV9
CASSEGVDQPQHF
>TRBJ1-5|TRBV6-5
CASSYFRTGPKHF
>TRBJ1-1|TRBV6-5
CASSYEGQTTEAFF
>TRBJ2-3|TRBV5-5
CASSLESSWDTQYF
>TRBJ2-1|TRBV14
CASSQDVEIYEQFF
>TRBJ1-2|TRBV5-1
CATSSEGSAYGYTF
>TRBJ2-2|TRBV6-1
CASAGGTPNTGELFF
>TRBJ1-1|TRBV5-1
CASSATGSETEAFF
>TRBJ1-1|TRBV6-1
CASSERGRITEAFF
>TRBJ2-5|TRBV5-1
CASSLETRSQETQYF
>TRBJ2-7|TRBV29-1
CSVVSRSTYEQYF
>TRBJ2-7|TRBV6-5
CASSYMSGSYEQYF
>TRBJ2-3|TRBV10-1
CASADSMGDTQYF
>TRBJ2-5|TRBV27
CASSSWGTGFRETQYF
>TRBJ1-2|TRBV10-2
CASSEFIQGNYGYTF
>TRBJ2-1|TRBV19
CASSHRDVDEQFF
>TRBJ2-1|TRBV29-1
CSVEDTAGISYNEQFF
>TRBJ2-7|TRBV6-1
CASSASGGYEQYF
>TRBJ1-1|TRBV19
CASSILVSGGPTEAFF
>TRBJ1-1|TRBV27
CASSKPGTENTEAFF
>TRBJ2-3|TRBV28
CASSAIAGSSTDTQYF
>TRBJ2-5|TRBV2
CASHRQVFQETQYF
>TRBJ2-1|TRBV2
CASSGGSYNEQFF
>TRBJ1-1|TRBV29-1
CSAATALNTEAFF
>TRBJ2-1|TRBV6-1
CAVWAGPGSYNEQFF
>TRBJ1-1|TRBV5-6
CASSSGTGGYAEAFF
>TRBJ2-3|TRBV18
CASSPNRESTDTQYF
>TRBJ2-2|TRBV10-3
CAISGGLAGVEELFF
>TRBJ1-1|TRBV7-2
CASSFPLLTEAFF
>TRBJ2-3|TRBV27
CASSSPFIAPFTDTQYF
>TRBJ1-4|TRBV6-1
CASWASVYEKLFF
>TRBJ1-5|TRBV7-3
CASSLISGGGGNNQPQHF
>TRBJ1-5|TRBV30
CAWSLGQENQPQHF
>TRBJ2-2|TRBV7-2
CASSLSGSYTGELFF
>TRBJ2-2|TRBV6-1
CASSGTGELGELFF
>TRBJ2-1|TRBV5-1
CASSEGQGADEQFF
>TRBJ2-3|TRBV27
CASSFSTGYGDTQYF